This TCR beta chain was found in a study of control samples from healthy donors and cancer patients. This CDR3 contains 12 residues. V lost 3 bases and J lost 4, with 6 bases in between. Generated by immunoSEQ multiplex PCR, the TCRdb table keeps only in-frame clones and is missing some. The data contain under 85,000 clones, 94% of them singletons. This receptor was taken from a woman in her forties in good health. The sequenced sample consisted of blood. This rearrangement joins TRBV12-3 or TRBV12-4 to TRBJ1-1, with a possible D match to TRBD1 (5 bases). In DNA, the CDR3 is TGTGCCAGCAGTTTGAGGGGCACTGAAGCTTTCTTT. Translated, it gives CASSLRGTEAFF.